The 24 T cell receptor beta chains reported below all come from one sample, sequenced in a study of T cells in Graves' hyperthyroidism and ophthalmopathy. Template material for amplifying TCR beta CDR3 regions consisted of RNA transcripts. The HTBI set primed first-round TCR CDR3 RT-PCR. TCRdb re-analysed the multiplex PCR reads in MiXCR, keeping a single row per CDR3 protein. The sample has approximately 400,000 distinct CDR3 sequences, 15% to 18% seen once. The sequencing sample was made of blood. The receptors were gathered from a woman between 18 and 29 years old with Graves' hyperthyroidism that later progressed to Graves' ophthalmopathy.

In its sample, this clonotype was seen a few times. The rearrangement links TRBV5-1 to TRBJ2-5; D gene ambiguous. The CDR3 loop spans 15 amino acids. V lost 0 bases and J 1 base, leaving 10 bases between the germline ends. Looked up from germline, CDR1 is SGHRS and CDR2 is YFSETQ. CDR3 amino acids: CASSLAGGAQETQYF. CDR3 coding DNA: TGCGCCAGCAGCTTGGCCGGCGGAGCCCAAGAGACCCAGTACTTC.

This clonotype was seen more than once but under ten times. The rearrangement links TRBV15 to TRBJ2-2; D unresolved. Trimming removed 9 bases from V and 4 bases from J, with 15 bases in between. The CDR3 sequence is 14 residues long. Germline V CDR1 and CDR2: LNHNV, YYDKDF (reference sequence). Here the CDR3 DNA reads TGTGCCACATCTGAGAAGCGTAGCACCGGGGAGCTGTTTTTT. Protein sequence: CATSEKRSTGELFF.

This clonotype occurred many times. The rearrangement uses TRBV6-5 and TRBJ2-1; D not resolved. V gave up 2 bases and J gave up 10 bases, with 9 bases separating them. The CDR3 spans 12 residues. Germline-derived CDR1 and CDR2 are MNHEY and SVGAGI. Here the CDR3 reads CASSYLAGEQFF. The CDR3 DNA sequence: TGTGCCAGCAGTTACCTCGCCGGGGAGCAGTTCTTC.

For this clonotype: A clone one base away is much larger, so this may be a read error. The CDR3 bases are TGTGCCAGCAGCTTAGAGACTAGCGCGAGCAATGAGCAGTACTTC. Translation gives CASSLETSASNEQYF. The chain recombines TRBV11-2 with TRBJ2-7; the match to TRBD2 covers 8 bases. Germline lookup yields CDR1 SGHAT and CDR2 FQNNGV. V gave up 0 bases and J gave up 7 bases; unmatched junction bases: 8. This CDR3 contains 15 residues.

This clonotype has a handful of counts. The genes are TRBV4-1 and TRBJ2-1; perhaps TRBD1 as D (5 bases). Germline V gene sequence: CDR1 MGHRA, CDR2 YSYEKL. The CDR3 runs to 15 residues. Trimming removed 4 bases from V and 2 bases from J, with 12 bases in between. CDR3 coding DNA: TGCGCCAGCAGCCTCAGTAAGACAGCCTACAATGAGCAGTTCTTC. Protein: CASSLSKTAYNEQFF.

This clonotype occurred a few times. J is TRBJ1-6 and V is TRBV13, with D maybe TRBD1 (6 bases). CDR1 and CDR2 from the germline V gene are PRHDT and FYEKMQ (reference sequence). Trimming cost V 3 bases and J 5 bases, with 20 bases left between them. CDR3 length: 18 residues. Written as DNA, the CDR3 is TGTGCCAGCAGCTTTAAACAGGGCGCCCCTTCAAATAATTCACCCCTCCACTTT. This translates into CASSFKQGAPSNNSPLHF.

This clonotype was counted at least ten times. The chain couples TRBV2 to TRBJ1-1; a possible D gene is TRBD1 (6 bases). The CDR3 sequence is 14 residues long. The germline V gene encodes CDR1 SNHLY and CDR2 FYNNEI. The V end lost 2 bases, the J end lost 6 bases, and 13 bases lay between the germline ends. The CDR3 region is CASSEQGSVAEAFF. The DNA for the CDR3 is TGTGCCAGCAGTGAACAGGGGAGCGTTGCTGAAGCTTTCTTT.

This clonotype has a count of ten or more. V gene TRBV18 combines with J gene TRBJ1-4, with D perhaps matching TRBD1 (5 bases). The CDR3 consists of 15 residues. Trimming left V 3 bases short and J 5 bases short, with 13 bases between. The germline V gene encodes CDR1 KGHSH and CDR2 LQKENI. The CDR3 here is CASSPPTARNEKLFF. The DNA for the CDR3 is TGTGCCAGCTCACCGCCGACAGCAAGAAATGAAAAACTGTTTTTT.

Many counts were recorded for this clonotype. The genes are TRBV24-1 and TRBJ1-2; 8 bases fit TRBD1. CDR1 and CDR2 (germline): KGHDR, SFDVKD. Trimming took 5 bases from V and 4 from J; bases not matched to a gene: 8. The CDR3 covers 15 residues. In DNA form, the CDR3 reads TGTGCCACCAGTGGTTCTACCGGGACAGGCTATGGCTACACCTTC. Its translation is CATSGSTGTGYGYTF.

The rearrangement links TRBV29-1 to TRBJ2-3, with TRBD2 as a possible D gene (6 bases). This CDR3 contains 14 residues. The V and J ends lost 1 base and 3 bases respectively, with 11 bases between them. From germline, CDR1 is SQVTM and CDR2 ANQGSEA. The CDR3 nucleotides are TGCAGCGTTGAAGCCGCGGGACGGACAGATACGCAGTATTTT. Translating it yields CSVEAAGRTDTQYF.

This clonotype turned up a few times. The chain uses TRBV29-1 and TRBJ2-7; 8 positions agree with TRBD1. V lost 3 bases, J lost 3 bases, and 4 bases stayed unmatched. The CDR3 is 13 residues long. CDR1 and CDR2 from the germline V gene are SQVTM and ANQGSEA. CDR3 in amino acids: CSVDPGTGYEQYF. CDR3 nucleotides: TGCAGCGTTGACCCCGGGACAGGCTACGAGCAGTACTTC.

The chain couples TRBV7-9 to TRBJ2-7; 9 bases map to TRBD2. CDR1 is SEHNR, CDR2 FQNEAQ, per germline (reference sequence). J was trimmed by 2 bases and V by 3 bases; bases with no gene match: 14. The CDR3 spans 18 residues. The CDR3 coding sequence is TGTGCCAGCAGCTTCAAGATGAGTAGCGGGAGTGAGGCCTACGAGCAGTACTTC. Translated, it gives CASSFKMSSGSEAYEQYF.

In this sample, this clonotype turned up a few times. The rearrangement uses TRBV28 and TRBJ2-1; the match to TRBD2 covers 10 bases. CDR3 length: 14 amino acids. V lost 6 bases to trimming and J lost 4 bases; unmatched junction nucleotides: 3. Germline V gene sequence: CDR1 MDHEN, CDR2 SYDVKM. The CDR3 DNA reads as TGTGCCAGCAGCCCTAGCGGGGGTTACAATGAGCAGTTCTTC. Protein product: CASSPSGGYNEQFF.

This clonotype was counted many times. This chain links TRBV2 with TRBJ2-3; D is possibly TRBD2 (6 bases). Trimming took off 5 bases at V and 2 bases at J, with 17 bases between the two ends. Germline V gene sequence: CDR1 SNHLY, CDR2 FYNNEI. The CDR3 length is 16 residues. As DNA, the CDR3 is TGTGCCAGCAGTCGCCCTCTGACTAGAAACACAGATACGCAGTATTTT. Protein: CASSRPLTRNTDTQYF.

At least ten counts were recorded for this clonotype. V usage is TRBV28 and J usage is TRBJ2-1; 7 bases line up with TRBD2. Trimming removed 8 bases from V and 4 bases from J; junction bases left unmatched: 8. This CDR3 region has 14 residues. The germline V gene encodes CDR1 MDHEN and CDR2 SYDVKM. The CDR3 DNA sequence: TGTGCCAGCCGGGACTACCAAGCTTACAATGAGCAGTTCTTC. It translates to CASRDYQAYNEQFF.

This clonotype was recorded at least ten times. The genes are TRBV9 and TRBJ1-6, with TRBD1 identical over 8 bases. With 3 bases clipped from V and 7 bases from J, the junction kept 6 bases outside the gene matches. CDR3 length: 15 residues. Germline V gene data show CDR1 as SGDLS and CDR2 as YYNGEE. The CDR3 DNA reads as TGTGCCAGCAGCGCCACGGGACAGGAGAATTCACCCCTCCACTTT. Translation gives CASSATGQENSPLHF.

The V call is TRBV20-1, the J call TRBJ1-2; D is ambiguous. CDR3 length equals 11 residues. Per the germline V gene, CDR1 is DFQATT and CDR2 is SNEGSKA (reference sequence). V was trimmed by 6 bases and J by 10 bases, leaving 15 bases between them. CDR3 DNA: TGCAGTGCGCACCGGGCCCCCCACTACACCTTC. This gives the protein CSAHRAPHYTF.

This clonotype showed up just a few times. This chain uses TRBV27 with TRBJ2-2, with D unclear. Germline values: CDR1 MNHEY, CDR2 SMNVEV (reference sequence). V was clipped by 5 bases and J by 0 bases, with 10 bases between them. CDR3 size: 15 residues. The CDR3 nucleotides read TGTGCCAGCAGTGGGCGACTGGCGAACACCGGGGAGCTGTTTTTT. Translation gives CASSGRLANTGELFF.

This clonotype was seen many times. This rearrangement joins TRBV5-5 to TRBJ1-5; no firm D call. This CDR3 comprises 13 residues. Germline values: CDR1 SGHKS, CDR2 YYEKEE (reference sequence). V was cut by 2 bases and J by 3 bases, with 6 bases left in between. CDR3 nucleotide sequence: TGTGCCAGCAGCTTCGGACCCAATCAGCCCCAGCATTTT. Its translation is CASSFGPNQPQHF.

The chain employs TRBV12-3 or TRBV12-4 and TRBJ2-2, with TRBD2 matching 13 bases. The CDR3 is made up of 16 amino acids. V lost 2 bases, J lost 7 bases, and 4 bases stayed unmatched. The CDR3 nucleotides are TGTGCCAGCAGTTTAAGAGGGACTAGCGGGATCGGGGAGCTGTTTTTT. Translation: CASSLRGTSGIGELFF.

A single count supports this clonotype. V usage is TRBV9 and J usage is TRBJ2-1; 12 bases align to TRBD1. Trimming removed 3 bases from V and 9 bases from J; junction bases left unmatched: 7. Germline assignment: CDR1 SGDLS and CDR2 YYNGEE. This CDR3 contains 15 residues. CDR3 DNA sequence: TGTGCCAGCAGCGCCGCCGGGACAGGGGGCGTTGAGCAGTTCTTC. Translated: CASSAAGTGGVEQFF.

There are many counts of this clonotype. The chain carries TRBV2 and TRBJ2-1, with D uncertain. The V end lost 3 bases, the J end lost 6 bases, and 12 bases lay between the germline ends. The length of the CDR3 is 14 residues. CDR1 SNHLY and CDR2 FYNNEI come from the germline V gene. The CDR3 DNA reads TGTGCCAGCAGTGATATATACATAAGCAATGAGCAGTTCTTC. It yields the protein CASSDIYISNEQFF.

This clonotype occurred many times. The V call is TRBV20-1, the J call TRBJ2-1; 7 bases agree with TRBD2. Germline values: CDR1 DFQATT, CDR2 SNEGSKA (reference sequence). The V and J ends lost 0 bases and 2 bases, in that order; junction bases with no gene match: 7. The CDR3 has 16 amino acids. CDR3 nucleotides: TGCAGTGCTAGAGATTTCGCGGGAGATCCCTACAATGAGCAGTTCTTC. Its protein product is CSARDFAGDPYNEQFF.

This clonotype was counted many times. The gene calls are TRBV12-3 or TRBV12-4 and TRBJ2-5; D is possibly TRBD1 (6 bases). Deletions cut 7 bases from V and 5 bases from J, with 14 bases between. The CDR3 loop spans 13 amino acids. CDR3 bases: TGTGCCAGCATCCTGGACAGCATGGAGACCCAGTACTTC. This encodes CASILDSMETQYF.